This T cell receptor beta chain was identified during a study of radiation and T cells in renal cell carcinoma. CDR3 size: 13 residues. Per germline, CDR1 PRHDT and CDR2 FYEKMQ (reference sequence). V was trimmed by 7 bases and J by 5 bases, leaving 12 bases between them. As regards this clone: What it binds is unknown.

Time point described: blood 4 weeks post-SBRT, at nephrectomy. Described treatment: 15 Gy SBRT to primary tumor, nephrectomy 4 weeks later. Nephrectomy followed 15 Gy stereotactic body radiation by 4 weeks. Blood was sampled at baseline, 2 weeks and 4 weeks after SBRT. Study-wide findings and caveats: No pretreatment tumor biopsies were available for baseline clonotypes. Top tumor clonotypes rose in blood 2 weeks post-radiation, then contracted.

The data were produced by immunoSEQ multiplex PCR, yet TCRdb's version contains in-frame clones alone and is incomplete. This sample has 60,000 or so clones; over 65% occur once, and the top ten carry more than 6.5%. V and J are TRBV13 and TRBJ1-5; D is unclear. The input for sequencing was blood, taken from a patient whose treatment included radiotherapy and nephrectomy. The TCR comes from a man aged 55-75 years with renal cell carcinoma. CDR3 sequence reads: CASNGRGDQPQHF. The CDR3, as DNA: TGTGCCAGCAACGGTCGTGGGGATCAGCCCCAGCATTTT.